This T cell receptor beta chain was retrieved from a study of T cell changes during pregnancy in multiple sclerosis. Germline CDR1 MNHEY, CDR2 SVGAGI. Trimming left V 2 bases short and J 7 bases short, with 14 bases between. The CDR3 runs 15 residues. Clones were sequenced by immunoSEQ multiplex PCR, and TCRdb holds only the in-frame ones, with some missing. The data hold over 30,000 clones, with around 90% observed a single time. The gene calls are TRBV6-5 and TRBJ2-2, with D possibly TRBD1 on 5 matching bases. This material consisted of CD4+ T cells from peripheral blood mononuclear cells, taken in the third trimester of pregnancy. The clonotype was recovered from a female donor with multiple sclerosis, enrolled in a pregnancy study. The CDR3: CASSYADSPSGELFF. In nucleotides, the CDR3 is TGTGCCAGCAGTTACGCTGACAGTCCCAGCGGGGAGCTGTTTTTT.